This T cell receptor (beta chain) was identified during a study of shared clonotypes between healthy human individuals. The data were produced by immunoSEQ multiplex PCR, yet TCRdb's version contains in-frame clones alone and is incomplete. The table shows approximately 2.3 million clones, with approximately 93% occurring only once. Looked up from germline, CDR1 is ENHRY and CDR2 is SYGVKD. This CDR3 contains 14 residues. Trimming stripped 10 bases from V and 2 bases from J, with 17 bases between. This sequence was found in a man aged 18 to 30 in good health. Some clones in this sample may be carry-over from other donors' samples. The chain links TRBV10-3 to TRBJ1-2; D gene unclear. The sequencing sample was made of naive CD4+ T cells from PBMCs. Subset described: CD45RA+ positively selected. In DNA form, the CDR3 reads TGTGCCACCACCGAAGGAGAAGAAAACTATGGCTACACCTTC. Residues: CATTEGEENYGYTF.